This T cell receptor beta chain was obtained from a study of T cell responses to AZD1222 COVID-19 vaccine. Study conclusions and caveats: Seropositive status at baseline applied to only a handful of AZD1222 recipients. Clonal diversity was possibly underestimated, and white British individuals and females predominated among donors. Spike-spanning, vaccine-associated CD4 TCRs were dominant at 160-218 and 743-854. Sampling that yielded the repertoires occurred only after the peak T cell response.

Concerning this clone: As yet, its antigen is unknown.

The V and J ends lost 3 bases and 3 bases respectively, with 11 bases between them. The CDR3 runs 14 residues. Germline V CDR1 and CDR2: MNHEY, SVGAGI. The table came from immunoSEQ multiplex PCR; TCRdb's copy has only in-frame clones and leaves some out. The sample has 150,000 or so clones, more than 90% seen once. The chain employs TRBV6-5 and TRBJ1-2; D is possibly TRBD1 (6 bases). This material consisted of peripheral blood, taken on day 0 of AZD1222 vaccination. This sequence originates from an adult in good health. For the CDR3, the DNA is TGTGCCAGCAGTTATGACAGGAGGGACTATGGCTACACCTTC. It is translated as CASSYDRRDYGYTF.